What follows describes a single T cell receptor beta chain. In this CDR3 the conserved last residue, phenylalanine or tryptophan, is missing, so a read error is likely. Because the CDR3's place on the DNA is in doubt, the DNA is left out and the CDR3 is given as listed by TCRdb. This sample is part of a study of blood T cell repertoires in COVID-19. The CDR3 adds up to 9 amino acids, both ends counted. Germline CDR1 GTSNPN, CDR2 SVGIG (reference sequence). Repertoires were generated with immunoSEQ multiplex PCR, while TCRdb's copy carries only in-frame clones and drops some. This table has approximately 34,000 clones, approximately 91% appearing once.

Sequenced input: peripheral blood. J is TRBJ2-4 and V is TRBV30; TRBD2 reflects the table's D call only, with no check against the DNA. The sequence was collected from a man in his 60s with acute or convalescent COVID-19. CDR3 amino acids: CAWSGCDRY.